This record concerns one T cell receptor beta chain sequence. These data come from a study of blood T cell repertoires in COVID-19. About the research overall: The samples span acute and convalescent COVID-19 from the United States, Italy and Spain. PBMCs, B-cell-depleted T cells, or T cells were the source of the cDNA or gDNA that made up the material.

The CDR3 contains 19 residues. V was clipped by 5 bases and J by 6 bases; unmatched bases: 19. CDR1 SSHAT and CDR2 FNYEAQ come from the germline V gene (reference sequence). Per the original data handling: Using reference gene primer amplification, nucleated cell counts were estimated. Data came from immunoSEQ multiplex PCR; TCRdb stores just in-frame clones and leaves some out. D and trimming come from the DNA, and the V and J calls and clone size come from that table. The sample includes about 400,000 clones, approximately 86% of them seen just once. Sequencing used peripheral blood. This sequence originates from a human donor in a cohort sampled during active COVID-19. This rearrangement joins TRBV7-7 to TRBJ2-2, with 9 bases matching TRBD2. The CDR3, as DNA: TGTGCCAGCAGCACCTACCTCTCGCTAGCGGGACTTCCGCCCGGGGAGCTGTTTTTT. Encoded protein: CASSTYLSLAGLPPGELFF.